These 18 T cell receptor beta chains were sequenced from one sample in a study of a mutant IDH1 vaccine in newly diagnosed glioma. Noted time point: week 23, last vaccination. Vaccination used 300 ug of mutant IDH1 20-mer peptide per dose, with topical imiquimod. Clones were read by immunoSEQ multiplex PCR, and TCRdb kept only the in-frame ones, dropping some. The table shows roughly 60,000 clones, with roughly 85% occurring only once. Antigens for these TCRs are unknown. Sequences were derived from PBMCs, sampled from a glioma patient whose treatment included an IDH1 peptide vaccine. All receptors come from a man aged 25-45 years with glioma.

The DNA for the CDR3 is TGTGCCAGCATCGCGGGGGACAGGCGGCACGAGCAGTACTTC. This gives the protein CASIAGDRRHEQYF. The chain combines TRBV28 with TRBJ2-7, with D possibly matching TRBD1 (8 bases). Germline values: CDR1 MDHEN, CDR2 SYDVKM. The V gene lost 7 bases and the J gene lost 5 bases, with 18 bases spanning the gap. There are 14 residues in the CDR3.

This chain connects TRBV25-1 to TRBJ1-1; D call uncertain. Germline CDR1 MGHDK, CDR2 SYGVNS. The length of the CDR3 is 14 residues. Trimming took 2 bases from V and 1 from J, leaving 8 bases between them. CDR3 region: CASSERLKNTEAFF. In DNA form, the CDR3 reads TGTGCCAGCAGTGAAAGGTTGAAGAACACTGAAGCTTTCTTT.

The chain recombines TRBV14 with TRBJ2-5; D is unclear. V was trimmed by 0 bases and J by 1 base, leaving 12 bases between them. The CDR3 extends over 16 amino acids. Germline CDR1 is SGHDN and CDR2 is FVKESK. The CDR3 protein is CASSQDSPWPQETQYF. The CDR3 DNA sequence: TGTGCCAGCAGCCAAGATTCTCCCTGGCCCCAAGAGACCCAGTACTTC.

This clone was seen only once. V gene TRBV7-9 combines with J gene TRBJ1-5; 8 nucleotides match TRBD1. CDR1 is SEHNR, CDR2 FQNEAQ, per germline (reference sequence). The CDR3 loop spans 16 amino acids. V trimming: 5 bases; J trimming: 5 bases; junction bases outside the gene matches: 11. The CDR3 region is CASSIYGQGGDQPQHF. CDR3 nucleotides: TGTGCCAGCAGCATCTATGGACAGGGAGGGGATCAGCCCCAGCATTTT.

The CDR3 sequence is CASSGTGQSTGELFF. The CDR3 DNA reads TGCGCCAGCAGTGGGACGGGGCAGTCCACCGGGGAGCTGTTTTTT. The rearrangement joins TRBV10-1 to TRBJ2-2, with D perhaps being TRBD1 or TRBD2 (5 bases each). CDR1 is WNHNN, CDR2 SYGVQD, per germline (reference sequence). V was pared by 4 bases and J by 4 bases, with 13 bases between. The CDR3 extends over 15 amino acids.

As concerns this clone: Other DNA variants within this sample encode the same CDR3. V and J are TRBV6-6 and TRBJ1-5; perhaps TRBD1 as D (5 bases). V lost 2 bases and J lost 7, with 9 bases in between. This CDR3 has 13 residues. Per the germline V gene, CDR1 is MNHNY and CDR2 is SVGAGI (reference sequence). CDR3 region: CASSYDGGQPQHF. The DNA of the CDR3 is TGTGCCAGCAGTTACGATGGGGGACAGCCCCAGCATTTT.

This chain joins TRBV7-8 and TRBJ2-7; D gene ambiguous. Germline CDR1 and CDR2: SGHVS and FQNEAQ. V was clipped by 0 bases and J by 2 bases, with 8 bases between them. The CDR3 is 14 residues long. The CDR3 DNA follows: TGTGCCAGCAGCTTAGCGGGCAACCCCTACGAGCAGTACTTC. Translation gives CASSLAGNPYEQYF.

The J gene is TRBJ1-2, the V gene TRBV5-4; tentative D call: TRBD1 (5 bases). The CDR3 spans 15 residues. In germline, CDR1 is SGHNT, CDR2 YYREEE (reference sequence). V lost 0 bases and J lost 6, with 15 bases in between. The CDR3, as DNA: TGTGCCAGCAGCTTGGACCGGGACGGTATTGATGGCTACACCTTC. It is translated as CASSLDRDGIDGYTF.

The gene calls are TRBV29-1 and TRBJ2-1; no clear D. The CDR3 has 11 amino acids. CDR1 and CDR2 from the germline V gene are SQVTM and ANQGSEA. V shed 7 bases and J shed 8 bases, with 12 bases lying between them. The CDR3 sequence: CSARRSHEQFF. The CDR3 coding sequence is TGCAGCGCCCGAAGGAGCCATGAGCAGTTCTTC.

The chain recombines TRBV2 with TRBJ1-6, with 8 bases aligning to TRBD1. CDR1 and CDR2 (germline): SNHLY, FYNNEI. The V gene end was trimmed by 7 bases and the J gene end by 9 bases; junction bases not matched to a gene: 11. This CDR3 has 15 residues. CDR3 nucleotide sequence: TGTGCCAGCAAGGGGAGCGGGACAGGAACTTCACCCCTCCACTTT. It is translated as CASKGSGTGTSPLHF.

The genes are TRBV29-1 and TRBJ1-1, with D maybe TRBD1 (5 bases). The CDR3 loop spans 10 amino acids. V was clipped by 2 bases and J by 7 bases, with 5 bases between them. Germline V lookup: CDR1 SQVTM, CDR2 ANQGSEA. DNA for the CDR3: TGCAGCGTTGAACAGGGTGAAGCTTTCTTT. Translation: CSVEQGEAFF.

CDR3 amino acids: CASSEGFQPQHF. Here the CDR3 DNA reads TGTGCCAGCAGTGAAGGTTTTCAGCCCCAGCATTTT. The V gene is TRBV2, the J gene TRBJ1-5; D uncertain. Deletions cut 1 base from V and 6 bases from J, with 4 bases between. Looked up from germline, CDR1 is SNHLY and CDR2 is FYNNEI. This CDR3 spans 12 amino acids.

In this sample, this clone turned up once. The chain combines TRBV19 with TRBJ1-5; D uncertain. V was cut by 5 bases and J by 2 bases, with 13 bases left in between. This CDR3 spans 15 amino acids. The germline CDR1 and CDR2 sequences are LNHDA and SQIVND (reference sequence). CDR3 nucleotide sequence: TGTGCCAGTAGTTCAACAAGAAGGGGCAATCAGCCCCAGCATTTT. This encodes CASSSTRRGNQPQHF.

The chain recombines TRBV11-3 with TRBJ1-1; D remains unclear. CDR3 length equals 13 residues. Per the germline V gene, CDR1 is SGHNT and CDR2 is YENEEA. V lost 5 bases to trimming and J lost 5 bases, with 12 bases between them. This CDR3 reads CASSHNRVTEAFF. CDR3 nucleotide sequence: TGTGCCAGCAGCCACAATAGGGTTACTGAAGCTTTCTTT.

The chain carries TRBV5-1 and TRBJ2-7; TRBD1 agrees at 7 bases. There are 15 residues in the CDR3. V shed 4 bases and J 0 bases; nucleotides not matched to a gene: 7. Per germline, CDR1 SGHRS and CDR2 YFSETQ. CDR3 amino acids: CASSTRDRSSYEQYF. The CDR3 DNA reads TGCGCCAGCAGCACCCGGGACAGATCCTCCTACGAGCAGTACTTC.

The rearrangement links TRBV2 to TRBJ1-1, with a tentative D call TRBD1 (6 bases). The germline gives CDR1 SNHLY, CDR2 FYNNEI. This CDR3 region has 13 residues. Trimming stripped 9 bases from V and 0 bases from J, with 11 bases between. The CDR3 reads CARRGQMNTEAFF. The CDR3 bases are TGTGCCAGGAGAGGACAGATGAACACTGAAGCTTTCTTT.

The chain has TRBV9 and TRBJ2-1; 13 nucleotides match TRBD2. Germline V gene sequence: CDR1 SGDLS, CDR2 YYNGEE. This CDR3 contains 17 residues. The V gene end was trimmed by 3 bases and the J gene end by 4 bases; junction bases not matched to a gene: 7. CDR3 in DNA: TGTGCCAGCAGCGCCCGGACTAGCGGGGGAGCATACAATGAGCAGTTCTTC. Translating gives CASSARTSGGAYNEQFF.

This chain joins TRBV7-9 and TRBJ2-5, with no clear D. Germline V gene sequence: CDR1 SEHNR, CDR2 FQNEAQ (reference sequence). The CDR3 extends over 13 amino acids. The V and J ends lost 1 base and 2 bases respectively, with 5 bases between them. The CDR3 DNA is TGTGCCAGCAGCTTAGGAGTGCAAGAGACCCAGTACTTC. This gives the protein CASSLGVQETQYF.